One sample yielded the 27 T cell receptor beta chains listed below, sequenced in a study of T-cell reconstitution after alpha-beta-depleted transplantation in children. The authors prepared the TCRbeta library with unique molecular identifiers. TCRdb reanalysed the PCR reads using MiXCR and keeps one entry per CDR3 protein. The sample has around 800,000 distinct CDR3 sequences, around 15% seen once; the top ten hold around 4.5%. This specimen consisted of PBMCs, mostly from graft donor cells, obtained 360 days after TCRalphabeta/CD19-depleted stem cell transplant. Receptors originate from a male patient between 10 and 17 years old who had a stem cell transplant for acute lymphoblastic leukemia, so the T cells may come from the graft donor.

The chain recombines TRBV3-1 with TRBJ1-6; tentatively, D is TRBD1 (5 bases). Looked up from germline, CDR1 is LGHDT and CDR2 is YNNKEL (reference sequence). This CDR3 contains 15 residues. With 2 bases removed from V and 7 bases from J, the gap between germline ends came to 12 bases. The CDR3: CASSQQDSVNSPLHF. CDR3 DNA sequence: TGTGCCAGCAGCCAACAAGACAGTGTCAATTCACCCCTCCACTTT.

This chain uses TRBV7-6 with TRBJ2-7; 8 bases match TRBD1. This CDR3 is built from 15 residues. Germline values: CDR1 SGHVS, CDR2 FNYEAQ. The V and J ends lost 4 bases and 3 bases, in that order; junction bases with no gene match: 8. The CDR3 spells CASSSLRGLYYEQYF. The CDR3 DNA reads as TGTGCCAGCAGCTCTCTCAGGGGGCTATACTACGAGCAGTACTTC. Variable domain in full (rest from reference TRBV7-6 and TRBJ2-7): GAGVSQSPRYKVTKRGQDVALRCDPISGHVSLYWYRQALGQGPEFLTYFNYEAQQDKSGLPNDRFSAERPEGSISTLTIQRTEQRDSAMYRCASSSLRGLYYEQYFGPGTRLTVT.

In its sample, this clonotype was seen a few times. This chain uses TRBV19 with TRBJ2-7, with 7 bases aligning to TRBD1. Germline CDR1 LNHDA, CDR2 SQIVND (reference sequence). CDR3 size: 14 residues. V trimming: 7 bases; J trimming: 1 base; junction bases outside the gene matches: 7. CDR3 loop: CASTPGQTSYEQYF. The CDR3 DNA follows: TGTGCCAGTACTCCGGGACAGACTTCCTACGAGCAGTACTTC.

This clonotype appeared a single time. V gene TRBV19 combines with J gene TRBJ2-7; 8 bases are a match to TRBD1. V lost 9 bases, J lost 2 bases, and 6 bases stayed unmatched. The germline V gene has CDR1 LNHDA and CDR2 SQIVND (reference sequence). CDR3 size: 13 residues. The CDR3 region has the DNA TGTGCCAGCCGCTCAGGGGGCGCCTACGAGCAGTACTTC. Protein product: CASRSGGAYEQYF.

This clonotype was observed a handful of times. This chain uses TRBV7-9 with TRBJ1-1; perhaps TRBD1 as D (6 bases). The V end lost 3 bases, the J end lost 5 bases, and 22 bases lay between the germline ends. This CDR3 is built from 17 residues. Germline V gene lookup returns CDR1 SEHNR and CDR2 FQNEAQ (reference sequence). The CDR3 DNA reads as TGTGCCAGCAGCTTTAGACGTGGGACACCTCTCAGAACTGAAGCTTTCTTT. Encoded protein: CASSFRRGTPLRTEAFF.

This clonotype was seen more than once but under ten times. The chain has TRBV4-1 and TRBJ2-1, with 10 bases fitting TRBD2. Trimming cost V 1 base and J 6 bases; bases outside gene matches: 12. The germline V gene encodes CDR1 MGHRA and CDR2 YSYEKL. The CDR3 contains 18 residues. CDR3 loop: CASSQVESSGSRGNEQFF. CDR3 sequence (DNA): TGCGCCAGCAGCCAAGTTGAATCTAGCGGGAGTCGGGGCAATGAGCAGTTCTTC.

J is TRBJ1-1 and V is TRBV5-1; D is perhaps TRBD1 (5 bases). Per germline, CDR1 SGHRS and CDR2 YFSETQ. CDR3 length: 14 amino acids. The V end lost 4 bases, the J end lost 5 bases, and 15 bases lay between the germline ends. DNA of the CDR3: TGCGCCAGCAGCCCGGGACCGATGTTTACTGAAGCTTTCTTT. Translation: CASSPGPMFTEAFF.

This clonotype appeared a few times. The rearrangement joins TRBV27 to TRBJ1-2; weak D call: TRBD1 (5 bases). CDR3 length equals 13 residues. Germline loops: CDR1 MNHEY, CDR2 SMNVEV (reference sequence). Trimming removed 3 bases at V and 7 bases at J, with 12 bases between. The CDR3 nucleotides read TGTGCCAGCAGTTTTCGGCAGGGAGGTGGCTACACCTTC. It translates to CASSFRQGGGYTF.

In its sample, this clonotype was seen a few times. V is TRBV6-5 and J is TRBJ2-7; no clear D. Between the trimmed V and J ends, which lost 0 bases and 0 bases, there was a span of 9 bases. Germline CDR1 and CDR2: MNHEY and SVGAGI. The CDR3 has 15 amino acids. As DNA, the CDR3 is TGTGCCAGCAGTTACTCGGGATCGCCCTCCTACGAGCAGTACTTC. This codes for CASSYSGSPSYEQYF.

In its sample, this clonotype was seen many times. This chain links TRBV7-9 with TRBJ1-1; 9 bases align to TRBD1. The CDR3 spans 14 residues. V gave up 5 bases and J gave up 0 bases; unmatched junction bases: 1. The V gene's germline CDR1 is SEHNR and CDR2 FQNEAQ (reference sequence). As DNA, the CDR3 is TGTGCCAGCAGCCGACAGGGGGTGAACACTGAAGCTTTCTTT. This encodes CASSRQGVNTEAFF. Filled out from reference TRBV7-9 and TRBJ1-1, the complete variable domain reads DTGVSQNPRHKITKRGQNVTFRCDPISEHNRLYWYRQTLGQGPEFLTYFQNEAQLEKSRLLSDRFSAERPKGSFSTLEIQRTEQGDSAMYLCASSRQGVNTEAFFGQGTRLTVV.

This clonotype occurred a few times. The chain joins TRBV6-1 to TRBJ1-1; D not certain. This CDR3 has 13 amino acids. V lost 3 bases and J 1 base, leaving 6 bases between the germline ends. In germline, CDR1 is MNHNS, CDR2 SASEGT. The CDR3 loop is CASSDWWNTEAFF. The CDR3 DNA follows: TGTGCCAGCAGTGATTGGTGGAACACTGAAGCTTTCTTT.

The CDR3 region has the DNA TGTGCCAGTAGTATTCGCGCAGGGCCGCCCCAGCATTTT. This encodes CASSIRAGPPQHF. The V call is TRBV19, the J call TRBJ1-5; TRBD1 might be the D (5 bases). V lost 3 bases and J 9 bases, leaving 12 bases between the germline ends. The CDR3 contains 13 residues. Germline CDR1 reads LNHDA; CDR2 reads SQIVND (reference sequence).

This clonotype was seen a handful of times. The chain recombines TRBV3-1 with TRBJ2-7; TRBD2 matches at 12 bases. Germline loops: CDR1 LGHDT, CDR2 YNNKEL (reference sequence). After removal of 5 bases from V and 3 bases from J, the junction contained 14 bases not matched to a gene. The CDR3 has 18 amino acids. The CDR3 here is CASSGRLAGVLSFYEQYF. The CDR3 coding sequence is TGTGCCAGCAGCGGGAGACTAGCGGGAGTTCTGAGTTTCTACGAGCAGTACTTC.

There are a few counts of this clonotype. The conserved closing phenylalanine or tryptophan is absent in this CDR3, likely reflecting a read error. The limits of the CDR3 on the DNA are not certain, so only TCRdb's listed CDR3 is given. V and J are TRBV7-9 and TRBJ1-2; no check of the table's D call, TRBD1, against the DNA was made. The CDR3 comprises 12 residues, both ends counted. CDR1 and CDR2 (germline): SEHNR, FQNEAQ (reference sequence). The chain's CDR3 is CASSGKRGDSPL.

The chain couples TRBV7-6 to TRBJ2-5; D might be TRBD2 (5 bases). V shed 5 bases and J shed 5 bases, with 15 bases lying between them. In germline, CDR1 is SGHVS, CDR2 FNYEAQ. The CDR3 length is 14 residues. CDR3 in amino acids: CASSVGGTFETQYF. CDR3 coding DNA: TGTGCCAGCAGCGTCGGAGGAACCTTCGAGACCCAGTACTTC.

This chain links TRBV5-1 with TRBJ2-2; D is uncertain. The germline V gene has CDR1 SGHRS and CDR2 YFSETQ. V was trimmed by 1 base and J by 1 base, leaving 11 bases between them. The CDR3 has 16 residues. The CDR3 loop reads CASSLLGLVNTGELFF. DNA of the CDR3: TGCGCCAGCAGCTTGTTGGGCCTAGTGAACACCGGGGAGCTGTTTTTT.

This clonotype was seen many times. V and J are TRBV24-1 and TRBJ2-1, with a possible D match to TRBD2 (6 bases). Deletions cut 12 bases from V and 0 bases from J, with 26 bases between. CDR1 is KGHDR, CDR2 SFDVKD, per germline. The length of the CDR3 is 18 residues. The CDR3 reads CAPQPGDSYQSSYNEQFF. CDR3 coding DNA: TGTGCCCCCCAGCCTGGGGACTCCTACCAATCCTCCTACAATGAGCAGTTCTTC.

V gene TRBV20-1 combines with J gene TRBJ2-1, with 14 bases fitting TRBD2. The trim removed 2 bases at V and 9 bases at J, leaving 6 bases unmatched. Germline CDR1 reads DFQATT; CDR2 reads SNEGSKA (reference sequence). This CDR3 is 15 amino acids long. The CDR3 coding sequence is TGCAGTGCTAGACCGGGACTAGCGGGAGATTCTGAGCAGTTCTTC. It encodes CSARPGLAGDSEQFF.

Many counts were recorded for this clonotype. CDR3 residues: CASSLRTVYTGELFF. The CDR3 DNA follows: TGTGCCAGCAGCTTAAGGACAGTCTACACCGGGGAGCTGTTTTTT. The chain employs TRBV7-2 and TRBJ2-2; D is perhaps TRBD1 (6 bases). The CDR3 consists of 15 residues. Germline V gene sequence: CDR1 SGHTA, CDR2 FQGNSA. Trimming removed 2 bases at V and 3 bases at J, with 10 bases between.

This clonotype was seen at least ten times. The chain joins TRBV5-1 to TRBJ2-3; TRBD2 aligns across 11 bases. Germline assignment: CDR1 SGHRS and CDR2 YFSETQ. V lost 1 base to trimming and J lost 5 bases; unmatched junction nucleotides: 18. The CDR3 extends over 20 amino acids. The CDR3 sequence is CASSLFASGRYGQVGDTQYF. CDR3 in DNA: TGCGCCAGCAGCTTGTTTGCTAGCGGGAGGTATGGACAGGTTGGAGATACGCAGTATTTT.

This clonotype came up a few times. In DNA, the CDR3 is TGCAGTGCTCGACTAGCGGGAGACAGCACAGATACGCAGTATTTT. Amino acid sequence: CSARLAGDSTDTQYF. The V gene is TRBV20-1, the J gene TRBJ2-3, with TRBD2 matching 12 bases. Germline-derived CDR1 and CDR2 are DFQATT and SNEGSKA (reference sequence). This CDR3 region has 15 residues. The ends lost 5 bases at V and 0 bases at J; junction bases unmatched: 3.

The V and J genes are TRBV7-8 and TRBJ2-7; no reliable D call. Trimming left V 3 bases short and J 6 bases short, with 21 bases between. The CDR3 totals 16 residues. CDR1 is SGHVS, CDR2 FQNEAQ, per germline. CDR3: CASSLRLGWLKIEQYF. Written as DNA, the CDR3 is TGTGCCAGCAGCTTGCGGTTGGGATGGCTAAAAATCGAGCAGTACTTC.

This clonotype was detected only a few times. The chain links TRBV5-5 to TRBJ1-2, with D unresolved. CDR3 size: 12 residues. V dropped 4 bases and J dropped 6 bases, with 10 bases sitting between them. Germline V lookup: CDR1 SGHKS, CDR2 YYEKEE (reference sequence). The CDR3 protein is CASSLRTNGYTF. The CDR3 region has the DNA TGTGCCAGCAGCCTCCGGACCAATGGCTACACCTTC.

V usage is TRBV5-1 and J usage is TRBJ2-7, with D perhaps assigned TRBD1 or TRBD2 (6 bases each). The CDR3 is 16 residues long. Germline values: CDR1 SGHRS, CDR2 YFSETQ. The ends were cut back, 2 bases at V and 4 bases at J, with 19 bases in the middle. The CDR3: CASSFGRGMGAYEQYF. The CDR3 nucleotides read TGCGCCAGCAGCTTCGGACGCGGGATGGGGGCGTACGAGCAGTACTTC.

V gene TRBV23-1 combines with J gene TRBJ2-4; perhaps TRBD1 as D (6 bases). TRBV23-1 is an open reading frame whose function is uncertain. V dropped 2 bases and J dropped 0 bases, with 14 bases sitting between them. This CDR3 spans 17 amino acids. CDR3 nucleotides: TGCGCCAGCAGTCAAAGGGATCAGGGGAGAGCCAAAAACATTCAGTACTTC. The encoded protein is CASSQRDQGRAKNIQYF.

This clonotype was seen once. This rearrangement joins TRBV4-1 to TRBJ2-7; TRBD2 agrees at 10 bases. V lost 1 base and J lost 0; bases outside the gene matches: 9. Germline loops: CDR1 MGHRA, CDR2 YSYEKL. This CDR3 comprises 18 residues. The CDR3 spells CASSQASIAGGDSYEQYF. In nucleotides, the CDR3 is TGCGCCAGCAGCCAAGCGTCCATAGCGGGAGGTGACTCCTACGAGCAGTACTTC.

The chain couples TRBV5-1 to TRBJ2-1; TRBD2 aligns across 10 bases. After removal of 4 bases from V and 5 bases from J, the junction contained 9 bases not matched to a gene. CDR1 SGHRS and CDR2 YFSETQ come from the germline V gene. This CDR3 has 16 amino acids. DNA for the CDR3: TGCGCCAGCAGCCCAGAAGCGGGAGGGCGGCACAATGAGCAGTTCTTC. Residues: CASSPEAGGRHNEQFF. Variable domain in full (rest from reference TRBV5-1 and TRBJ2-1): KAGVTQTPRYLIKTRGQQVTLSCSPISGHRSVSWYQQTPGQGLQFLFEYFSETQRNKGNFPGRFSGRQFSNSRSEMNVSTLELGDSALYLCASSPEAGGRHNEQFFGPGTRLTVL.